Following are 23 T cell receptor beta chains from one sample sequenced in a study of T-cell memory formation after mild COVID-19. TCRdb processed the 5' RACE reads anew with MiXCR; each CDR3 protein has one entry. The table shows some 600,000 distinct CDR3 sequences, with 15% to 20% occurring only once. Sequencing input: PBMCs or a T cell subset sorted from them (not recorded which). These receptors were obtained from an adult woman who had mild COVID-19 (a few samples of this study predate the infection). Cell type and time point are not known.

The rearrangement uses TRBV25-1 and TRBJ1-5; a possible D gene is TRBD1 (6 bases). This CDR3 has 15 amino acids. V lost 8 bases to trimming and J lost 2 bases, with 16 bases between them. Germline loops: CDR1 MGHDK, CDR2 SYGVNS. The CDR3 region is CASCARGAGNQPQHF. CDR3 in DNA: TGTGCCAGCTGCGCAAGGGGGGCTGGCAATCAGCCCCAGCATTTT.

The V call is TRBV4-1, the J call TRBJ1-1; 7 nucleotides agree with TRBD1. CDR1 is MGHRA and CDR2 is YSYEKL in the germline V gene. Trimming at V came to 0 bases and at J to 1 base, leaving 2 bases not matched to a gene. The CDR3 loop spans 15 amino acids. CDR3 nucleotide sequence: TGCGCCAGCAGCCAAGAGAGGGGGCAGAACACTGAAGCTTTCTTT. Its protein product is CASSQERGQNTEAFF.

In its sample, this clonotype was seen many times. This chain connects TRBV12-3 or TRBV12-4 to TRBJ2-3, with D possibly matching TRBD2 (6 bases). Trimming left V 10 bases short and J 2 bases short, with 19 bases between. This CDR3 is 15 amino acids long. Here the CDR3 DNA reads TGTGCCACCTACGTACGGGAGCCAACCACAGATACGCAGTATTTT. This codes for CATYVREPTTDTQYF.

This clonotype turned up a few times. The rearrangement joins TRBV12-3 or TRBV12-4 to TRBJ2-1; D is uncertain. CDR3 size: 12 residues. With 7 bases removed from V and 4 bases from J, the gap between germline ends came to 8 bases. The CDR3 sequence is CASTQSYNEQFF. In DNA, the CDR3 is TGTGCCAGCACCCAATCATACAATGAGCAGTTCTTC.

This chain uses TRBV12-3 or TRBV12-4 with TRBJ1-4; no reliable D call. This CDR3 is built from 11 residues. Trimming pared 10 bases from V and 7 bases from J, leaving 10 bases between. DNA for the CDR3: TGTGCCACCTCGCGGACTGAAAAACTGTTTTTT. The encoded protein is CATSRTEKLFF.

In regard to this clonotype: The CDR3 does not end in the conserved phenylalanine or tryptophan, so this is likely a read error. CDR3 coding DNA: TGTGCCAGCAGCCCACACGGTAGCACCAGCTCCTACAATGAGCAGTTCTTA. Amino acid sequence: CASSPHGSTSSYNEQFL. The V call is TRBV7-2, the J call TRBJ2-1; D remains ambiguous. The CDR3 length is 17 residues. CDR1 and CDR2 from the germline V gene are SGHTA and FQGNSA. Trimming cost V 5 bases and J 0 bases, with 17 bases left between them.

This clonotype was detected ten times or more. The J gene is TRBJ2-1, the V gene TRBV24-1; 14 positions match TRBD2. CDR1 and CDR2 from the germline V gene are KGHDR and SFDVKD. The CDR3 is 15 residues long. Trimming cost V 3 bases and J 9 bases; bases outside gene matches: 3. This CDR3 reads CATSDPGLAGVEQFF. The CDR3 DNA follows: TGTGCCACCAGTGATCCGGGACTAGCGGGAGTTGAGCAGTTCTTC.

Ten or more counts support this clonotype. The V and J genes are TRBV20-1 and TRBJ1-1; 7 nucleotides match TRBD1. The J segment lost 0 bases and the V segment lost 0 bases, leaving 13 bases of the junction unmatched. The CDR3 contains 18 residues. The germline V gene has CDR1 DFQATT and CDR2 SNEGSKA (reference sequence). This CDR3 is CSARDMDRSGELNTEAFF. CDR3 bases: TGCAGTGCTAGAGATATGGACAGGTCGGGCGAATTGAACACTGAAGCTTTCTTT.

This clonotype was observed a few times. The junction departs from the called germline gene at one end, perhaps through a read error. The V and J genes are TRBV20-1 and TRBJ2-2, with D hard to call. Per the germline V gene, CDR1 is DFQATT and CDR2 is SNEGSKA (reference sequence). The CDR3 covers 13 residues. CDR3 residues: CSARGDVFGELFF. The CDR3 DNA is TGCAGTGCGAGAGGCGATGTGTTTGGGGAGCTGTTTTTT.

V is TRBV7-3 and J is TRBJ2-1; D not certain. V lost 5 bases to trimming and J lost 10 bases, with 15 bases between them. CDR1 and CDR2 from the germline V gene are SGHTA and FQGTGA. The CDR3 is 13 residues long. The CDR3 sequence: CASSAPPWPEQFF. The DNA for the CDR3 is TGTGCCAGCAGCGCCCCCCCTTGGCCCGAGCAGTTCTTC.

This clonotype showed up many times. V is TRBV29-1 and J is TRBJ1-1, with 11 bases fitting TRBD1. Germline CDR1 reads SQVTM; CDR2 reads ANQGSEA. J lost 4 bases, V lost 0 bases, and 7 bases had no gene match. The CDR3 covers 16 residues. CDR3 sequence (DNA): TGCAGCGTTGAAGATCACTGGGACAGGGGGTTCACTGAAGCTTTCTTT. It encodes CSVEDHWDRGFTEAFF.

V gene TRBV4-3 combines with J gene TRBJ2-3; 8 bases are shared with TRBD1. Germline CDR1 and CDR2: LGHNA and YSLEER. CDR3 length equals 17 residues. With 3 bases clipped from V and 1 base from J, the junction kept 9 bases outside the gene matches. The CDR3 nucleotides read TGCGCCAGCAGCCACAGATCAGGGGGCGCCGGCACAGATACGCAGTATTTT. Encoded protein: CASSHRSGGAGTDTQYF.

The chain uses TRBV7-2 and TRBJ2-5, with TRBD2 matching over 8 bases. This CDR3 spans 17 amino acids. Germline V CDR1 and CDR2: SGHTA, FQGNSA. V shed 5 bases, J shed 5 bases, and the junction held 16 bases outside the gene matches. The CDR3 protein is CASSRPGLGFGDETQYF. The CDR3 coding sequence is TGTGCCAGCAGCCGACCGGGACTAGGGTTCGGGGACGAGACCCAGTACTTC.

This clonotype was counted between two and nine times. The chain recombines TRBV6-1 with TRBJ2-7, with TRBD1 matching over 8 bases. This CDR3 is 16 amino acids long. Germline values: CDR1 MNHNS, CDR2 SASEGT. The ends lost 0 bases at V and 0 bases at J; junction bases unmatched: 4. The CDR3 DNA is TGTGCCAGCAGTGAAGCGGCGGGACAGGCCTCCTACGAGCAGTACTTC. Its protein is CASSEAAGQASYEQYF.

This clonotype was seen a few times. The chain is built from TRBV20-1 and TRBJ2-7; D possibly corresponds to TRBD1 (6 bases). This CDR3 is built from 14 residues. V was cut by 4 bases and J by 0 bases, with 13 bases left in between. Germline V CDR1 and CDR2: DFQATT, SNEGSKA (reference sequence). The CDR3 loop is CSATDRLGSYEQYF. DNA for the CDR3: TGCAGTGCTACCGACAGGCTCGGCTCCTACGAGCAGTACTTC.

This clonotype was counted a few times. This chain links TRBV7-3 with TRBJ2-7, with 8 bases identical to TRBD1. CDR3 length equals 15 residues. Germline loops: CDR1 SGHTA, CDR2 FQGTGA. The V and J ends lost 2 bases and 2 bases, in that order; junction bases with no gene match: 5. Written as DNA, the CDR3 is TGTGCCAGCAGCTTATTTGGACAGGGTCCCTACGAGCAGTACTTC. Its protein is CASSLFGQGPYEQYF.

V is TRBV7-8 and J is TRBJ1-1, with a possible D match to TRBD1 (5 bases). The CDR3 totals 15 residues. Germline CDR1 is SGHVS and CDR2 is FQNEAQ. Trimming pared 0 bases from V and 7 bases from J, leaving 15 bases between. CDR3: CASSLAYRREGEAFF. As DNA, the CDR3 is TGTGCCAGCAGCTTAGCGTACAGGAGGGAAGGTGAAGCTTTCTTT.

J is TRBJ1-2 and V is TRBV11-3; D gene unclear. CDR3 size: 15 residues. The germline V gene encodes CDR1 SGHNT and CDR2 YENEEA. Trimming removed 1 base from V and 6 bases from J, with 15 bases in between. The chain's CDR3 is CASSLGLAGAHGYTF. The CDR3 region has the DNA TGTGCCAGCAGCTTAGGGTTAGCGGGAGCTCATGGCTACACCTTC.

This clonotype appeared many times. The chain carries TRBV3-1 and TRBJ2-3; D remains unclear. V was cut by 4 bases and J by 2 bases, with 16 bases left in between. The CDR3 has 16 residues. The germline CDR1 and CDR2 sequences are LGHDT and YNNKEL (reference sequence). The CDR3 reads CASSPRWTEFTDTQYF. The CDR3 DNA reads TGTGCCAGCAGCCCCCGATGGACCGAGTTCACAGATACGCAGTATTTT.

In this sample, this clonotype turned up a few times. The rearrangement uses TRBV19 and TRBJ2-3; D is undetermined. From germline, CDR1 is LNHDA and CDR2 SQIVND (reference sequence). This CDR3 contains 14 residues. Between the trimmed V and J ends, which lost 1 base and 4 bases, there was a span of 9 bases. The CDR3, as DNA: TGTGCCAGTAGTATAGTGGGTTTACCAGATACGCAGTATTTT. Amino acids: CASSIVGLPDTQYF.

V is TRBV12-3 or TRBV12-4 and J is TRBJ2-7; TRBD2 matches at 14 bases. J was trimmed by 6 bases and V by 6 bases; bases with no gene match: 4. This CDR3 region has 14 residues. The CDR3 protein is CASRPGLAGGEQYF. DNA for the CDR3: TGTGCCAGCAGACCAGGACTAGCGGGAGGCGAGCAGTACTTC.

There are a few counts of this clonotype. The chain joins TRBV6-5 to TRBJ2-7, with D maybe TRBD1 (5 bases). The CDR3 totals 11 residues. Trimming pared 7 bases from V and 4 bases from J, leaving 8 bases between. Germline V gene data show CDR1 as MNHEY and CDR2 as SVGAGI. CDR3 amino acids: CASTTGYEQYF. CDR3 coding DNA: TGTGCCAGCACCACAGGATACGAGCAGTACTTC.

The CDR3 here is CASSEDGRYGYTF. CDR3 coding DNA: TGTGCCAGCAGCGAGGACGGCCGTTATGGCTACACCTTC. The chain employs TRBV7-9 and TRBJ1-2; D unresolved. The ends were cut back, 5 bases at V and 5 bases at J, with 12 bases in the middle. Per germline, CDR1 SEHNR and CDR2 FQNEAQ (reference sequence). The CDR3 is 13 residues long.